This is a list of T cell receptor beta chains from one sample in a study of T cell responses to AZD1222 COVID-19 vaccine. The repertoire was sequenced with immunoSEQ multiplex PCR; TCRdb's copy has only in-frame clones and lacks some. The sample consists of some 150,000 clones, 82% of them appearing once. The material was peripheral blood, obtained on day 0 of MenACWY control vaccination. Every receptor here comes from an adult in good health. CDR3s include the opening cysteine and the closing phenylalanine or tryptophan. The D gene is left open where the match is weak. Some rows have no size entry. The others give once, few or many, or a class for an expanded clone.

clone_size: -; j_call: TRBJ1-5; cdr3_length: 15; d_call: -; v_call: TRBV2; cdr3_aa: CASSEARRDNQPQHF; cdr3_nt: TGTGCCAGCAGTGAAGCGCGCAGGGACAATCAGCCCCAGCATTTT
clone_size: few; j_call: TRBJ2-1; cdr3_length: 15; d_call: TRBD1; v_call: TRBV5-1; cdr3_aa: CASSLGTGSTDEQFF; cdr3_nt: TGCGCCAGCAGCTTGGGGACAGGGAGTACAGATGAGCAGTTCTTC
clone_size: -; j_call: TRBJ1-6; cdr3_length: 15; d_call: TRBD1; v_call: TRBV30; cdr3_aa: CAWRPGTGGFSPLHF; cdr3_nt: TGTGCCTGGAGACCCGGGACAGGGGGCTTTTCACCCCTCCACTTT
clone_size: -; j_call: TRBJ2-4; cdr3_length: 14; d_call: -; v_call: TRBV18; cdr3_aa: CASSPSQGKNIQYF; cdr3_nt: TGTGCCAGCTCACCATCCCAGGGTAAAAACATTCAGTACTTC
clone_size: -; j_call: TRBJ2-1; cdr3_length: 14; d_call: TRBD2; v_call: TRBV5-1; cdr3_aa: CASSPGLDRNEQFF; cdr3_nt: TGCGCCAGCAGCCCCGGACTAGACCGCAATGAGCAGTTCTTC
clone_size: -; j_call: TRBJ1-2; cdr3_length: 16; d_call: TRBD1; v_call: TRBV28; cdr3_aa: CASSLAPGQGGGGYTF; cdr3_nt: TGTGCCAGCAGTTTGGCCCCCGGACAGGGCGGTGGAGGCTACACCTTC
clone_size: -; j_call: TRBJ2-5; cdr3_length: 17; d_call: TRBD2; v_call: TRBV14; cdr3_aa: CASSQGPGRVYQETQYF; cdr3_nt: TGTGCCAGCAGCCAAGGGCCCGGGAGGGTGTACCAAGAGACCCAGTACTTC
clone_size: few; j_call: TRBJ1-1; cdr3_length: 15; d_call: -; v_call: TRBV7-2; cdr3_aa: CASTPYGAVNTEAFF; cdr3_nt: TGTGCCAGCACCCCTTACGGGGCAGTGAACACTGAAGCTTTCTTT
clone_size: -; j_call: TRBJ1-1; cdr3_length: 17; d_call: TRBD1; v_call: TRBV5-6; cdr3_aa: CASSSTPRDSSNTEAFF; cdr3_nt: TGTGCCAGCAGCTCCACTCCCCGGGACAGCTCAAACACTGAAGCTTTCTTT
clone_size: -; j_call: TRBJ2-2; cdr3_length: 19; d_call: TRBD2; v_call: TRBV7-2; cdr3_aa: CASINPGLAGGPGTGELFF; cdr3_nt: TGTGCCAGCATCAACCCGGGACTAGCGGGGGGGCCGGGCACCGGGGAGCTGTTTTTT
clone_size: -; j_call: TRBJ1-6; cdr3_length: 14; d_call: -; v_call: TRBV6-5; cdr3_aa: CASSYSGEHSPLHF; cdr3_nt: TGTGCCAGCAGTTACTCGGGGGAGCATTCACCCCTCCACTTT
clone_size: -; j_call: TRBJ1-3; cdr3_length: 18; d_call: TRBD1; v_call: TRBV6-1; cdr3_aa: CASSEPFRTGLPGNTIYF; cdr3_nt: TGTGCCAGCAGTGAACCGTTCAGGACAGGGTTGCCTGGAAACACCATATATTTT
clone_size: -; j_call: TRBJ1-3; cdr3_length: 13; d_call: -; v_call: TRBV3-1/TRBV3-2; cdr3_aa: CASSQGPGNTIYF; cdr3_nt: TGTGCCAGCAGCCAAGGCCCCGGAAACACCATATATTTT
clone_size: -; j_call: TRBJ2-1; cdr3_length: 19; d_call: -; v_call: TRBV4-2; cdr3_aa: CASSQDLPRSTLPYNEQFF; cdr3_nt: TGTGCCAGCAGCCAAGACCTCCCGAGGTCTACGCTCCCCTACAATGAGCAGTTCTTC
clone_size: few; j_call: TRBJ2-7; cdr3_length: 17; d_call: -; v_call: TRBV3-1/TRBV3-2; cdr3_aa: CASSHSGEGWVSYEQYF; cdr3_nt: TGTGCCAGCAGCCACTCAGGGGAGGGGTGGGTGTCCTACGAGCAGTACTTC
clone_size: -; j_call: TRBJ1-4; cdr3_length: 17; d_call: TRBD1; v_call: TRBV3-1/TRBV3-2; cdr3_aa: CASSPGTGRIANEKLFF; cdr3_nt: TGTGCCAGCAGCCCCGGGACAGGGAGGATCGCTAATGAAAAACTGTTTTTT
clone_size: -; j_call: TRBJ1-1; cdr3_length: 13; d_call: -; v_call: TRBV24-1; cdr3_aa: CATRAQDNTEAFF; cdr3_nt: TGTGCCACCAGGGCCCAAGATAACACTGAAGCTTTCTTT
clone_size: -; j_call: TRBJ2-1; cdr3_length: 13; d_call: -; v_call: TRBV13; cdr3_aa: CASRRGQNNEQFF; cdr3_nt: TGTGCCAGCCGCCGGGGGCAGAACAATGAGCAGTTCTTC
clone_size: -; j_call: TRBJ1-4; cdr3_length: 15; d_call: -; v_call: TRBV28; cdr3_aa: CASSLLQGLNEKLFF; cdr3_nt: TGTGCCAGCAGTTTACTACAGGGCCTTAATGAAAAACTGTTTTTT
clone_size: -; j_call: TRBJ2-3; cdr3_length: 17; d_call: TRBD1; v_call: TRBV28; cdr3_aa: CASKTGDRGRSTYTQYF; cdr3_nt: TGTGCCAGCAAGACGGGTGACAGGGGACGCAGCACATATACGCAGTATTTT
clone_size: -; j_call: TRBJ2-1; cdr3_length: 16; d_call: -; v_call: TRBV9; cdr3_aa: CASSVAPQGGFNEQFF; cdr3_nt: TGTGCCAGCAGCGTCGCCCCCCAGGGGGGGTTCAATGAGCAGTTCTTC
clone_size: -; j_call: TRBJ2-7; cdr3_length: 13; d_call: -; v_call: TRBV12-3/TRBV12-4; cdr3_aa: CASSLLPSYEQYF; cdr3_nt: TGTGCCAGCAGTTTATTACCGTCCTACGAGCAGTACTTC
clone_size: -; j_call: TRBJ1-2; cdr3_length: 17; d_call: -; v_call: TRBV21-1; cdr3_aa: CANSSQGRTGNYYGYTF; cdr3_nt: TGTGCCAACAGCTCCCAGGGGAGAACAGGGAATTACTATGGCTACACCTTC
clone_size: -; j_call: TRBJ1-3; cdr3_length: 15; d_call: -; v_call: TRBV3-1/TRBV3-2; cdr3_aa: CASSVGTVSGNTIYF; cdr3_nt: TGTGCCAGCAGCGTTGGGACCGTCTCTGGAAACACCATATATTTT
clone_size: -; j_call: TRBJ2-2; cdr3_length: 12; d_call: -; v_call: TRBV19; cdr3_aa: CASRKATGELFF; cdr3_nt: TGTGCCAGTAGGAAGGCGACCGGGGAGCTGTTTTTT
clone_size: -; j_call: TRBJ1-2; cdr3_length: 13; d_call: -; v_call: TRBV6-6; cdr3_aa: CATDVTGSYGYTF; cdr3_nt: TGTGCCACCGACGTGACAGGCTCCTATGGCTACACCTTC
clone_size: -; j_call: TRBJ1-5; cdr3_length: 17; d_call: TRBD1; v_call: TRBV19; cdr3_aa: CASSSPRTGGLDQPQHF; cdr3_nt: TGTGCCAGTAGCTCTCCCCGTACAGGGGGCTTAGATCAGCCCCAGCATTTT
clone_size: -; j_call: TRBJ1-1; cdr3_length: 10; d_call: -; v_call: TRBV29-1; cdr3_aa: CSAGDTEAFF; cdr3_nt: TGCAGCGCAGGGGACACTGAAGCTTTCTTT
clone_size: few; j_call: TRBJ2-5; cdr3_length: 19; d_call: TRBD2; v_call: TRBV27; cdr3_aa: CASKGSSPLAGGVGETQYF; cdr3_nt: TGTGCCAGCAAGGGTTCTTCACCCCTTGCGGGGGGGGTTGGGGAGACCCAGTACTTC
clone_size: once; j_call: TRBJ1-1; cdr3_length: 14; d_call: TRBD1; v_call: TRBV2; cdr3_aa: CASSEQGVGTEAFF; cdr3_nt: TGTGCCAGCAGCGAACAGGGGGTGGGTACTGAAGCTTTCTTT
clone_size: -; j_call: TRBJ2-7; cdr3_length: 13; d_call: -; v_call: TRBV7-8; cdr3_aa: CASSRQGYYEQYF; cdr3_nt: TGTGCCAGCAGCCGCCAGGGGTACTACGAGCAGTACTTC
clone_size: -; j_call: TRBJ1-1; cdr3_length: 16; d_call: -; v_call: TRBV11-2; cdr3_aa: CASSLLRRGTNTEAFF; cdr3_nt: TGTGCCAGCAGCTTGTTAAGGCGGGGGACGAACACTGAAGCTTTCTTT
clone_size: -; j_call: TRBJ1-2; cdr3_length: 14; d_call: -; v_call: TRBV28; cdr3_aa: CASSPAGPSYGYTF; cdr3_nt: TGTGCCAGCAGTCCGGCGGGCCCCTCTTATGGCTACACCTTC
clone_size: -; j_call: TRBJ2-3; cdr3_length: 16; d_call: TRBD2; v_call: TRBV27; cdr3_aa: CASSITSGALTDTQYF; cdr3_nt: TGTGCCAGCAGTATAACTAGCGGGGCCCTCACAGATACGCAGTATTTT
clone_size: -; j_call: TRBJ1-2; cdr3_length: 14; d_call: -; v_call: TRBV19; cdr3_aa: CASTNVPANYGYTF; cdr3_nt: TGTGCCAGTACCAACGTCCCAGCTAACTATGGCTACACCTTC
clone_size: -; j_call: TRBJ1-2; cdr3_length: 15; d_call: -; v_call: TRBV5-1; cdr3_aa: CASSSNLGRTYGYTF; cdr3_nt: TGCGCCAGCAGCTCAAACTTGGGGCGGACCTATGGCTACACCTTC
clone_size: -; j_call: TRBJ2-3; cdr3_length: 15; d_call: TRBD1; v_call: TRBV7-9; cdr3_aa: CASSLGRGPTDTQYF; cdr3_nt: TGTGCCAGCAGCTTAGGCAGGGGGCCTACAGATACGCAGTATTTT
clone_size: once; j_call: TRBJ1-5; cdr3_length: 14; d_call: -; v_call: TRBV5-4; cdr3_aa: CASSEGQNNQPQHF; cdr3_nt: TGTGCCAGCAGCGAAGGACAGAACAATCAGCCCCAGCATTTT
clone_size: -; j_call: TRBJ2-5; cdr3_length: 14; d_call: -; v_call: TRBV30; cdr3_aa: CAWESGDRQETQYF; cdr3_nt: TGTGCCTGGGAGTCGGGGGACAGACAAGAGACCCAGTACTTC
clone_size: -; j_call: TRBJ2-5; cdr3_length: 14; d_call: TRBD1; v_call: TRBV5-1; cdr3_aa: CASSLDRGRETQYF; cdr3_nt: TGCGCCAGCAGCTTGGACAGGGGGCGAGAGACCCAGTACTTC
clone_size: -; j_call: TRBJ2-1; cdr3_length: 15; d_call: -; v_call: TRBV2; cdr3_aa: CASSVDRQPYNEQFF; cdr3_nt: TGTGCCAGCAGCGTGGACCGTCAACCCTACAATGAGCAGTTCTTC
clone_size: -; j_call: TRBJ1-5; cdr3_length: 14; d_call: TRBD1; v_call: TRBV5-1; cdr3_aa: CASSLTGEHQPQHF; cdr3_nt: TGCGCCAGCAGCTTGACAGGGGAGCATCAGCCCCAGCATTTT